This TCR beta chain is from a study of blood T cell repertoires in COVID-19. The wider study: COVID-19 samples, acute and convalescent, were from the United States, Italy and Spain. Sources were T cells, B-cell-depleted T cells, or PBMCs; the material itself was cDNA or gDNA.

TCRdb keeps only in-frame clones here, not all; method: immunoSEQ multiplex PCR. The sample lists hundreds of thousands of clones; around 90% were seen once. V was cut by 1 base and J by 6 bases, with 17 bases left in between. The CDR3 runs 15 residues. Germline V gives CDR1 SGHKS, CDR2 YYEKEE (reference sequence). The sequencing input was peripheral blood. The chain carries TRBV5-5 and TRBJ2-7; D might be TRBD2 (5 bases). The receptor's source is a man between 18 and 29 years old with COVID-19, enrolled during active disease. Here the CDR3 DNA reads TGTGCCAGCAGCTTGACAACGACCGCGGCGGGCGAGCAGTACTTC. Encoded protein: CASSLTTTAAGEQYF.